The 15 T cell receptor beta chains reported below all come from one sample, sequenced in a study of Ad26.COV2.S vaccination and SARS-CoV-2 variants. Indicated treatment: some 19 received Ad26.COV2.S at low or high dose, single or two shots; about five received placebo; per-sample allocation not given. Day 63 after the first vaccine or placebo injection was the time point for sampling. Profiled with immunoSEQ multiplex PCR; TCRdb holds only in-frame clones, not every one. In the table there are some 480,000 clones, about 83% of which are singletons. The sample was peripheral blood, taken in a trial of Ad26.COV2.S vaccine versus placebo. The receptors shown here come from a person aged 18-65 years who received the Ad26.COV2.S COVID-19 vaccine or a placebo.

CDR3 nucleotide sequence: TGTGCCTGGAGTTTCCTCACTCTAGCGGGAGGGAGGCATACGCAGTATTTT. Its protein product is CAWSFLTLAGGRHTQYF. V gene TRBV30 combines with J gene TRBJ2-3; 12 nucleotides match TRBD2. Trimming at V came to 2 bases and at J to 7 bases, leaving 13 bases not matched to a gene. This CDR3 region has 17 residues. Per germline, CDR1 GTSNPN and CDR2 SVGIG (reference sequence).

This chain connects TRBV10-3 to TRBJ2-7, with D unclear. Deletions cut 7 bases from V and 1 base from J, with 11 bases between. This CDR3 is built from 13 residues. Germline V CDR1 and CDR2: ENHRY, SYGVKD. CDR3 residues: CAIKTTGSYEQYF. The CDR3 DNA is TGTGCCATCAAAACTACCGGATCCTACGAGCAGTACTTC.

V and J are TRBV7-6 and TRBJ2-3, with D hard to call. The CDR3 spans 13 residues. V was trimmed by 3 bases and J by 6 bases, leaving 10 bases between them. Germline CDR1 SGHVS, CDR2 FNYEAQ. CDR3: CASSFDEGDTQYF. In nucleotides, the CDR3 is TGTGCCAGCAGCTTCGACGAAGGGGATACGCAGTATTTT.

The chain has TRBV24-1 and TRBJ1-5, with 9 bases identical to TRBD1. This CDR3 contains 16 residues. Looked up from germline, CDR1 is KGHDR and CDR2 is SFDVKD. Germline trimming cut 4 bases from V and 0 bases from J; bases unmatched to any gene: 3. The CDR3 reads CATSDRGQGSNQPQHF. The CDR3, as DNA: TGTGCCACCAGTGACCGGGGACAGGGTAGCAATCAGCCCCAGCATTTT.

The chain combines TRBV5-4 with TRBJ2-1, with 11 nucleotides matching TRBD2. Per the germline V gene, CDR1 is SGHNT and CDR2 is YYREEE (reference sequence). J gave up 8 bases and V 4 bases, and 14 bases lay outside the gene matches. There are 17 residues in the CDR3. The CDR3: CASSIGSGRATGDEQFF. DNA for the CDR3: TGTGCCAGCAGCATAGGTAGCGGGAGGGCAACGGGGGATGAGCAGTTCTTC.

This CDR3 is CASRGGSTSMDEQFF. The CDR3 nucleotides read TGTGCCAGCAGGGGGGGGTCGACTAGTATGGATGAGCAGTTCTTC. This chain joins TRBV28 and TRBJ2-1; 7 bases line up with TRBD2. V gave up 6 bases and J gave up 8 bases; unmatched junction bases: 13. Germline V gives CDR1 MDHEN, CDR2 SYDVKM. This CDR3 region has 15 residues. Full variable domain (rest looked up from reference TRBV28 and TRBJ2-1): DVKVTQSSRYLVKRTGEKVFLECVQDMDHENMFWYRQDPGLGLRLIYFSYDVKMKEKGDIPEGYSVSREKKERFSLILESASTNQTSMYLCASRGGSTSMDEQFFGPGTRLTVL.

In this sample, this clone turned up once. The rearrangement joins TRBV23-1 to TRBJ2-6; D assignment may be TRBD1 or TRBD2 (5 bases each). TRBV23-1 has ORF status, its function being uncertain. The V end lost 1 base, the J end lost 2 bases, and 18 bases lay between the germline ends. The CDR3 runs to 19 residues. The DNA of the CDR3 is TGCGCCAGCAGTCAATTTTGGGACCTATGCTTTCCTGGGGCCAACGTCCTGACTTTC. Translation: CASSQFWDLCFPGANVLTF.

V and J are TRBV19 and TRBJ1-1; D not resolved. CDR3 length equals 15 residues. The germline V and J ends were trimmed by 4 bases and 6 bases, with 18 bases remaining between them. Germline loops: CDR1 LNHDA, CDR2 SQIVND (reference sequence). CDR3 sequence: CASSSRGRWVSEAFF. Written as DNA, the CDR3 is TGTGCCAGTAGTAGTCGGGGTCGGTGGGTTTCTGAAGCTTTCTTT.

The chain couples TRBV11-3 to TRBJ1-1; D might be TRBD1 (5 bases). Germline V gene lookup returns CDR1 SGHNT and CDR2 YENEEA. The CDR3 runs to 13 residues. V was trimmed by 5 bases and J by 6 bases, leaving 13 bases between them. The CDR3 is CASSKIQGSEAFF. The CDR3 DNA sequence: TGTGCCAGCAGCAAGATTCAGGGTTCTGAAGCTTTCTTT. The full variable domain, with the rest looked up from reference TRBV11-3 and TRBJ1-1, is EAGVVQSPRYKIIEKKQPVAFWCNPISGHNTLYWYLQNLGQGPELLIRYENEEAVDDSQLPKDRFSAERLKGVDSTLKIQPAELGDSAVYLCASSKIQGSEAFFGQGTRLTVV.

V is TRBV28 and J is TRBJ1-1; no reliable D call. The germline CDR1 and CDR2 sequences are MDHEN and SYDVKM. V was trimmed by 5 bases and J by 4 bases, leaving 17 bases between them. The CDR3 has 15 amino acids. This CDR3 reads CASSTPGVGSTEAFF. The CDR3 DNA reads as TGTGCCAGCAGTACCCCTGGGGTGGGTAGCACTGAAGCTTTCTTT.

This clone has just one count. V is TRBV9 and J is TRBJ1-2; D might be TRBD1 (6 bases). V lost 3 bases to trimming and J lost 4 bases, with 13 bases between them. The CDR3 is 14 residues long. Germline V gives CDR1 SGDLS, CDR2 YYNGEE. CDR3 sequence (DNA): TGTGCCAGCAGCGCGGCCGGACAGCTCTATGGCTACACCTTC. Translation gives CASSAAGQLYGYTF. Full variable domain (missing parts from reference TRBV9 and TRBJ1-2): DSGVTQTPKHLITATGQRVTLRCSPRSGDLSVYWYQQSLDQGLQFLIQYYNGEERAKGNILERFSAQQFPDLHSELNLSSLELGDSALYFCASSAAGQLYGYTFGSGTRLTVV.

This clone occurred a few times. The chain joins TRBV24-1 to TRBJ1-5; D might be TRBD1 (5 bases). CDR3 size: 13 residues. In germline, CDR1 is KGHDR, CDR2 SFDVKD. Between the trimmed V and J ends, which lost 9 bases and 5 bases, there was a span of 13 bases. CDR3 region: CATLQEEHQPQHF. The CDR3, as DNA: TGTGCCACCCTACAGGAGGAGCATCAGCCCCAGCATTTT.

The V call is TRBV7-8, the J call TRBJ2-7; 9 bases agree with TRBD1. Germline trimming cut 1 base from V and 4 bases from J; bases unmatched to any gene: 8. Looked up from germline, CDR1 is SGHVS and CDR2 is FQNEAQ. The CDR3 consists of 16 residues. CDR3 DNA sequence: TGTGCCAGCAGCTTAGGAGTAGGGACAGGGTCATACGAGCAGTACTTC. This sequence encodes CASSLGVGTGSYEQYF.

The gene calls are TRBV7-2 and TRBJ1-5; the D is unclear. Per the germline V gene, CDR1 is SGHTA and CDR2 is FQGNSA. The germline V and J ends were trimmed by 2 bases and 7 bases, with 15 bases remaining between them. This CDR3 region has 15 residues. CDR3 nucleotide sequence: TGTGCCAGCAGCTTAAGTCGGGGTGGCGAACAGCCCCAGCATTTT. Protein sequence: CASSLSRGGEQPQHF.

A single count supports this clone. The chain uses TRBV13 and TRBJ2-7, with TRBD2 matching 13 bases. V dropped 3 bases and J dropped 6; count of bases not matched to a gene: 5. This CDR3 contains 15 residues. The germline V gene has CDR1 PRHDT and CDR2 FYEKMQ (reference sequence). CDR3 sequence reads: CASSFGTSGNSEQYF. The CDR3 DNA follows: TGTGCCAGCAGCTTCGGGACTAGCGGGAATTCCGAGCAGTACTTC.